Listed here are 19 T cell receptor beta chains from one sample, sequenced in a study of T-cell memory formation after mild COVID-19. TCRdb called the 5' RACE reads again in MiXCR, with one record for every CDR3 protein. The data contain about 90,000 distinct CDR3 sequences, approximately 16% of them singletons. The sequencing input was PBMCs or a T cell subset sorted from them (not recorded which). The receptors shown here come from a man younger than 35 who had mild COVID-19 (a few samples of this study predate the infection). Cell type and time point are not known.

This clonotype has only a few counts. The chain joins TRBV4-1 to TRBJ1-1, with TRBD1 matching over 8 bases. The V gene's germline CDR1 is MGHRA and CDR2 YSYEKL. This CDR3 has 16 residues. With V trimmed by 1 base and J by 7 bases, 11 bases remained unmatched. CDR3 residues: CASSQGPGGRTGEAFF. The CDR3 DNA follows: TGCGCCAGCAGCCAAGGGCCAGGGGGCCGCACGGGTGAAGCTTTCTTT.

This clonotype was observed many times. The V call is TRBV7-8, the J call TRBJ2-3, with TRBD2 matching over 8 bases. Germline V CDR1 and CDR2: SGHVS, FQNEAQ. V shed 5 bases and J 3 bases; nucleotides not matched to a gene: 13. This CDR3 comprises 17 residues. CDR3 nucleotides: TGTGCCAGCAGCCTAAACCGTGCGGGGGGTTTAACAGATACGCAGTATTTT. Protein sequence: CASSLNRAGGLTDTQYF.

This chain uses TRBV6-6 with TRBJ1-1, with unresolved D. CDR3 length: 14 residues. V lost 2 bases, J lost 1 base, and 8 bases lay in between. Germline CDR1 and CDR2: MNHNY and SVGAGI (reference sequence). The CDR3 region has the DNA TGTGCCAGCAGTTACGTAAAGGCGAACACTGAAGCTTTCTTT. Translating it yields CASSYVKANTEAFF.

This clonotype was detected many times. This chain uses TRBV11-2 with TRBJ2-7, with D perhaps TRBD1 (6 bases). Germline loops: CDR1 SGHAT, CDR2 FQNNGV. Trimming pared 0 bases from V and 7 bases from J, leaving 16 bases between. The CDR3 runs to 15 residues. CDR3 loop: CASSLDLLQGLEQYF. The DNA of the CDR3 is TGTGCCAGCAGCTTAGACCTTTTACAGGGCCTGGAGCAGTACTTC. The variable domain in full, completed from reference TRBV11-2 and TRBJ2-7, reads EAGVAQSPRYKIIEKRQSVAFWCNPISGHATLYWYQQILGQGPKLLIQFQNNGVVDDSQLPKDRFSAERLKGVDSTLKIQPAKLEDSAVYLCASSLDLLQGLEQYFGPGTRLTVT.

The J gene is TRBJ2-1, the V gene TRBV15, with D possibly being TRBD2 (6 bases). The germline CDR1 and CDR2 sequences are LNHNV and YYDKDF (reference sequence). This CDR3 has 14 amino acids. The ends were cut back, 0 bases at V and 7 bases at J, with 10 bases in the middle. CDR3 bases: TGTGCCACCAGCAGAGATCTTGGGGGGAATGAGCAGTTCTTC. Translating it yields CATSRDLGGNEQFF.

This clonotype was detected ten times or more. The rearrangement links TRBV20-1 to TRBJ2-1; maybe TRBD1 (6 bases). The V gene's germline CDR1 is DFQATT and CDR2 SNEGSKA (reference sequence). V gave up 3 bases and J gave up 5 bases, with 14 bases separating them. There are 14 residues in the CDR3. CDR3 region: CSARTGVRDNEQFF. CDR3 in DNA: TGCAGTGCTAGGACAGGAGTAAGGGACAATGAGCAGTTCTTC.

V gene TRBV2 combines with J gene TRBJ2-3; 9 bases line up with TRBD1. This CDR3 is 15 amino acids long. Germline loops: CDR1 SNHLY, CDR2 FYNNEI. V shed 5 bases, J shed 0 bases, and the junction held 3 bases outside the gene matches. The CDR3 DNA follows: TGTGCCAGCAGTCGACAGGGGGTTAGCACAGATACGCAGTATTTT. Amino acids: CASSRQGVSTDTQYF.

V usage is TRBV7-6 and J usage is TRBJ2-1, with D possibly matching TRBD1 (6 bases). V was shortened by 5 bases and J by 8 bases, with 19 bases between the two germline ends. This CDR3 has 15 residues. Germline lookup yields CDR1 SGHVS and CDR2 FNYEAQ. CDR3 sequence: CASSPRGQTGYEQFF. DNA for the CDR3: TGTGCCAGCAGCCCAAGGGGCCAGACAGGTTATGAGCAGTTCTTC. Combining the CDR3 with reference TRBV7-6 and TRBJ2-1 gives the whole variable domain GAGVSQSPRYKVTKRGQDVALRCDPISGHVSLYWYRQALGQGPEFLTYFNYEAQQDKSGLPNDRFSAERPEGSISTLTIQRTEQRDSAMYRCASSPRGQTGYEQFFGPGTRLTVL.

This clonotype has a handful of counts. V gene TRBV7-2 combines with J gene TRBJ2-1, with TRBD2 matching over 10 bases. The V gene end was trimmed by 1 base and the J gene end by 6 bases; junction bases not matched to a gene: 0. The CDR3 loop spans 14 amino acids. CDR1 is SGHTA and CDR2 is FQGNSA in the germline V gene. CDR3: CASSLGTSGNEQFF. In DNA, the CDR3 is TGTGCCAGCAGCTTAGGGACTAGCGGCAATGAGCAGTTCTTC.

V is TRBV6-5 and J is TRBJ1-2; no clear D gene. CDR1 and CDR2 from the germline V gene are MNHEY and SVGAGI. This CDR3 region has 16 residues. The V gene lost 2 bases and the J gene lost 8 bases, with 21 bases spanning the gap. Written as DNA, the CDR3 is TGTGCCAGCAGTTACCAAGGCCACGATATCCTAGACGGCTACACCTTC. Translating it yields CASSYQGHDILDGYTF.

This clonotype occurred many times. J is TRBJ2-3 and V is TRBV2, with D unclear. Germline V gene lookup returns CDR1 SNHLY and CDR2 FYNNEI. Trimming stripped 2 bases from V and 5 bases from J, with 11 bases between. The CDR3 is 14 amino acids. The CDR3 is CASSELDGIDTQYF. As DNA, the CDR3 is TGTGCCAGCAGTGAACTAGACGGAATAGATACGCAGTATTTT.

Only a few counts were recorded for this clonotype. The genes are TRBV20-1 and TRBJ2-7, with 10 nucleotides matching TRBD1. The junction had 9 bases not matched to a gene; V was cut back by 2 bases and J by 5 bases. CDR1 DFQATT and CDR2 SNEGSKA come from the germline V gene (reference sequence). This CDR3 has 15 amino acids. The CDR3, as DNA: TGCAGTGCTAGACGACAGAGGGGACAGGGGAACGAGCAGTACTTC. This codes for CSARRQRGQGNEQYF.

The V call is TRBV11-2, the J call TRBJ1-2, with a possible D match to TRBD1 (5 bases). Germline V CDR1 and CDR2: SGHAT, FQNNGV. The CDR3 spans 15 residues. Between the trimmed V and J ends, which lost 4 bases and 5 bases, there was a span of 17 bases. The CDR3, as DNA: TGTGCCAGCAGCTACTCCGGGACGGGGGGATATGGCTACACCTTC. It specifies CASSYSGTGGYGYTF. The entire variable domain, with the rest obtained from reference TRBV11-2 and TRBJ1-2, is as follows: EAGVAQSPRYKIIEKRQSVAFWCNPISGHATLYWYQQILGQGPKLLIQFQNNGVVDDSQLPKDRFSAERLKGVDSTLKIQPAKLEDSAVYLCASSYSGTGGYGYTFGSGTRLTVV.

This clonotype was detected a few times. The chain is built from TRBV6-2 or TRBV6-3 and TRBJ2-1; D perhaps matches TRBD2 (6 bases). V was cut by 1 base and J by 2 bases, with 12 bases left in between. The CDR3 totals 16 residues. CDR1 and CDR2 (germline): MNHEY, SVGEGT. CDR3 nucleotides: TGTGCCAGCAGTTACTGGCGGGGAATCACCTACAATGAGCAGTTCTTC. Protein sequence: CASSYWRGITYNEQFF.

This chain uses TRBV5-1 with TRBJ2-2; 12 nucleotides line up with TRBD1. V gave up 4 bases and J gave up 4 bases; unmatched junction bases: 14. Germline loops: CDR1 SGHRS, CDR2 YFSETQ. This CDR3 spans 19 amino acids. For the CDR3, the DNA is TGCGCCAGCAGCCTCACCCCGGGACAGGGGGCGCTAGGCACCGGGGAGCTGTTTTTT. Amino acids: CASSLTPGQGALGTGELFF.

This clonotype has just a few counts. The chain links TRBV5-5 to TRBJ1-1; no clear D. Trimming stripped 2 bases from V and 0 bases from J, with 8 bases between. Per germline, CDR1 SGHKS and CDR2 YYEKEE (reference sequence). The CDR3 covers 14 residues. CDR3 region: CASSFRPLNTEAFF. The DNA for the CDR3 is TGTGCCAGCAGCTTCAGGCCACTGAACACTGAAGCTTTCTTT.

The chain carries TRBV5-8 and TRBJ2-1; no clear D. The CDR3 totals 16 residues. V lost 4 bases and J 4 bases, leaving 18 bases between the germline ends. Looked up from germline, CDR1 is SGHTS and CDR2 is YDEGEE. The CDR3 sequence is CASSQEAPNYYNEQFF. The CDR3 bases are TGTGCCAGCAGCCAAGAGGCCCCGAACTATTACAATGAGCAGTTCTTC.

The J gene is TRBJ1-5, the V gene TRBV7-9; tentatively, D is TRBD1 (5 bases). Trimming removed 4 bases at V and 13 bases at J, with 11 bases between. CDR1 SEHNR and CDR2 FQNEAQ come from the germline V gene (reference sequence). The CDR3 has 11 amino acids. CDR3 loop: CASSSGAAQHF. The CDR3 DNA sequence: TGTGCCAGCAGCTCCGGGGCTGCGCAGCATTTT.

This clonotype was observed a few times. The chain joins TRBV5-5 to TRBJ2-7, with 8 nucleotides matching TRBD1. There are 14 residues in the CDR3. Per the germline V gene, CDR1 is SGHKS and CDR2 is YYEKEE (reference sequence). The ends lost 4 bases at V and 4 bases at J; junction bases unmatched: 7. The CDR3 nucleotides read TGTGCCAGCAGCATTAGACAGGGGTTGTACGAGCAGTACTTC. Its protein product is CASSIRQGLYEQYF.